A selection of T cell receptor beta chains follows, all from one sample in a study of early T cells in non-severe SARS-CoV-2 infection. TCRdb recomputed calls from the 5' RACE reads with MiXCR, one row per CDR3 protein. The table has roughly 80,000 distinct CDR3 sequences, about 16% seen once. The sample comprised whole blood. Receptors were obtained from an adult who was a healthcare worker with PCR-confirmed SARS-CoV-2 infection or an uninfected control (not recorded which). The CDR3 runs from the conserved cysteine through the conserved F or W. The order of the fields is J gene, CDR3 length, D gene, V gene, clone size, CDR3 DNA, CDR3 protein. A D gene is named only where the DNA matches it firmly. The size entry is marked missing in some rows and otherwise reads once, few, many or a size class.

j_call: TRBJ1-3; cdr3_length: 11; d_call: NA; v_call: TRBV12-3/TRBV12-4; clone_size: NA; cdr3_nt: TGTGCCAGCTCCCGCGGAAACACCATATATTTT; cdr3_aa: CASSRGNTIYF
j_call: TRBJ2-7; cdr3_length: 14; d_call: NA; v_call: TRBV9; clone_size: few; cdr3_nt: TGTGCCAGCAGCGTAGAAGCAGGGACCTACGAGCAGTACTTC; cdr3_aa: CASSVEAGTYEQYF
j_call: TRBJ2-4; cdr3_length: 16; d_call: TRBD1; v_call: TRBV27; clone_size: few; cdr3_nt: TGTGCCAGCAGTCCGTCACAGGGGGAAGCCAAAAACATTCAGTACTTC; cdr3_aa: CASSPSQGEAKNIQYF
j_call: TRBJ1-1; cdr3_length: 15; d_call: TRBD1; v_call: TRBV7-6; clone_size: NA; cdr3_nt: TGTGCCAGCAGCTCCCGGGACAGGGGGTACACTGAAGCTTTCTTT; cdr3_aa: CASSSRDRGYTEAFF
j_call: TRBJ2-3; cdr3_length: 13; d_call: NA; v_call: TRBV29-1; clone_size: NA; cdr3_nt: TGCAGCGTTGAGGGGACAAGCACAGATACGCAGTATTTT; cdr3_aa: CSVEGTSTDTQYF
j_call: TRBJ2-7; cdr3_length: 16; d_call: NA; v_call: TRBV5-1; clone_size: NA; cdr3_nt: TGCGCCAGCAGCTTGGCCGCAGGGAGAAGCTCCTACGAGCAGTACTTC; cdr3_aa: CASSLAAGRSSYEQYF
j_call: TRBJ2-1; cdr3_length: 15; d_call: NA; v_call: TRBV20-1; clone_size: few; cdr3_nt: TGCAGTGCTACCCACAAACAGGGATTGGGGAATGAGCAGTTCTTC; cdr3_aa: CSATHKQGLGNEQFF
j_call: TRBJ1-3; cdr3_length: 15; d_call: NA; v_call: TRBV9; clone_size: NA; cdr3_nt: TGTGCCAGCAGCCCGGACACTAGGATTTTGAACACCATATATTTT; cdr3_aa: CASSPDTRILNTIYF
j_call: TRBJ1-5; cdr3_length: 13; d_call: NA; v_call: TRBV28; clone_size: few; cdr3_nt: TGTGCCAGCAGGGTATCGGGGTCTCAGCCCCAGCATTTT; cdr3_aa: CASRVSGSQPQHF
j_call: TRBJ1-3; cdr3_length: 18; d_call: NA; v_call: TRBV27; clone_size: NA; cdr3_nt: TGTGCCAGCTCTCCACTTAGACGTAGGACCTACTCTGGAAACACCATATATTTT; cdr3_aa: CASSPLRRRTYSGNTIYF